This T cell receptor beta chain is drawn from a study of CXCR3-negative and CXCR3-positive naive CD8 T cells. The study's findings and limits: Naive CXCR3-negative and CXCR3-positive cells had similar TRBV-TRBJ usage; memory differed. Diversity was high in both naive subsets and much lower in memory cells.

CDR1 is SQVTM and CDR2 is ANQGSEA in the germline V gene. CDR3 size: 14 residues. The method, 5' RACE with UMI labels, was used to prepare the TRB cDNA libraries. TCRdb re-called the 5' RACE reads and catalogs CDR3 proteins one per entry, DNA excluded. The ten top clones account for around 1.9%, within a sample of tens of thousands of distinct CDR3 sequences. Sorting was done in triplicate for each CD8+ T cell subset (about 320,000 cells each). Naive CD8+ T cells carried a CD45RO-CCR7+CD27+CD95- phenotype. A note on this clonotype: Its antigen is still unknown.

J is TRBJ2-1 and V is TRBV29-1. The sample comprised naive CXCR3- CD8+ T cells from blood. Subset described: CD45RO-CCR7+CD27+CD95- naive CD8+ T cells lacking CXCR3 (TNR3-). The sequence was obtained from a human donor in good health. Some clones in this sample may be carry-over from other donors' samples. The CDR3 sequence: CSVEDLRVDNEQFF.